Below, one T cell receptor beta chain is given with its context. Germline V gene lookup returns CDR1 SGHKS and CDR2 YYEKEE (reference sequence). This CDR3 is 13 amino acids long. Trimming stripped 1 base from V and 6 bases from J, with 11 bases between. Under the authors' procedure: Amplification of reference gene primers provided the estimated nucleated cell counts. Sequenced by immunoSEQ multiplex PCR; TCRdb stores in-frame clones only, minus some. V and J calls and clone size follow that table, whereas D and trimming were derived from the DNA. In the table there are 200,000 to 250,000 clones, about 90% of which are singletons. The data originate from a study of blood T cell repertoires in COVID-19. About the research overall: Samples came from the United States, Italy and Spain, spanning acute and convalescent COVID-19.

Categorization into cohorts depended on clinical history that participants reported. This clonotype originated in a woman in her thirties with acute COVID-19. The gene calls are TRBV5-5 and TRBJ2-7, with D perhaps TRBD2 (5 bases). Sequences were obtained from PBMCs or T cells enriched from blood (not recorded which). The CDR3: CASSLTGSLEQYF. The CDR3, as DNA: TGTGCCAGCAGCTTGACGGGGTCCCTCGAGCAGTACTTC. Full variable domain (outside the CDR3, taken from reference TRBV5-5 and TRBJ2-7): DAGVTQSPTHLIKTRGQQVTLRCSPISGHKSVSWYQQVLGQGPQFIFQYYEKEERGRGNFPDRFSARQFPNYSSELNVNALLLGDSALYLCASSLTGSLEQYFGPGTRLTVT.